This T cell receptor (beta chain) was recovered during a study of immune characterization of retroperitoneal liposarcoma. The CDR3 spans 14 residues. V dropped 5 bases and J dropped 9; count of bases not matched to a gene: 5. Germline-derived CDR1 and CDR2 are SGHTA and FQGNSA. There are a few counts of this clonotype. One entry per CDR3 protein results from TCRdb running MiXCR on the PCR reads. This sample has roughly 4,700 distinct CDR3 sequences, with roughly 33% found just once. The sequenced sample consisted of tumor tissue. The V gene is TRBV7-2, the J gene TRBJ2-1; 12 nucleotides match TRBD2. This receptor was taken from a male donor with retroperitoneal liposarcoma. CDR3 region: CASSPWTSGTEQFF. DNA of the CDR3: TGTGCCAGCAGCCCCTGGACTAGCGGGACTGAGCAGTTCTTC.